These 32 T cell receptor beta chains came from one sample sequenced in a study of post-analysis software for immune sequencing data. Findings of the study overall: A few TRBV segments were significantly more frequent in patients than in controls. TRBV5-6, TRBV5-1 and TRBV20-1 were among these segments.

cDNA libraries for TCR beta contained unique molecular identifiers. TCRdb called the PCR reads again in MiXCR, with one record for every CDR3 protein. Among about half a million distinct CDR3 sequences listed, 34% were seen once. No antigen is known for these receptors. Sequenced sample: blood. These TCRs come from a girl aged 2-17 years with multiple sclerosis.

There are a few counts of this clonotype. The V and J genes are TRBV20-1 and TRBJ2-5, with 10 bases fitting TRBD2. CDR1 is DFQATT, CDR2 SNEGSKA, per germline (reference sequence). The V and J ends lost 6 bases and 3 bases, in that order; junction bases with no gene match: 7. The CDR3 spans 14 residues. The DNA for the CDR3 is TGCAGTGCCGGGAGAGCGGGGGGGGAAGAGACCCAGTACTTC. Amino acid sequence: CSAGRAGGEETQYF.

The chain combines TRBV7-9 with TRBJ1-1; TRBD1 agrees at 10 bases. V dropped 5 bases and J dropped 5; count of bases not matched to a gene: 5. Germline CDR1 SEHNR, CDR2 FQNEAQ (reference sequence). The CDR3 has 14 residues. CDR3 coding DNA: TGTGCCAGCAGCCGGGGACAGGGGTGGACTGAAGCTTTCTTT. It specifies CASSRGQGWTEAFF.

J is TRBJ1-1 and V is TRBV7-9; 8 bases match TRBD1. V shed 5 bases, J shed 3 bases, and the junction held 8 bases outside the gene matches. Germline loops: CDR1 SEHNR, CDR2 FQNEAQ (reference sequence). The CDR3 has 15 residues. The CDR3 loop is CASSALQGVDTEAFF. CDR3 nucleotides: TGTGCCAGCAGCGCGTTACAGGGGGTGGACACTGAAGCTTTCTTT.

This chain joins TRBV5-6 and TRBJ2-4; D unresolved. The germline gives CDR1 SGHDT, CDR2 YYEEEE. The V gene lost 0 bases and the J gene lost 7 bases, with 5 bases spanning the gap. The CDR3 runs 12 residues. CDR3 bases: TGTGCCAGCAGCTTGGTAGGCAACATTCAGTACTTC. Its translation is CASSLVGNIQYF.

The V and J genes are TRBV12-3 or TRBV12-4 and TRBJ2-3, with a possible D match to TRBD1 (7 bases). With 5 bases removed from V and 3 bases from J, the gap between germline ends came to 30 bases. The CDR3 runs 20 residues. This CDR3 is CASSATGDFWNSITTDTQYF. In DNA, the CDR3 is TGTGCCAGCAGTGCAACAGGGGACTTTTGGAACTCTATCACGACAGATACGCAGTATTTT.

The V and J genes are TRBV12-5 and TRBJ1-1; 8 nucleotides match TRBD1. The CDR3 is made up of 14 amino acids. The V gene end was trimmed by 7 bases and the J gene end by 5 bases; junction bases not matched to a gene: 9. From germline, CDR1 is LGHNT and CDR2 FRNRAP. The chain's CDR3 is CASAPSGGLTEAFF. The CDR3 DNA sequence: TGTGCTAGTGCCCCATCAGGGGGCCTGACTGAAGCTTTCTTT.

The V and J genes are TRBV20-1 and TRBJ2-3; D may be TRBD2 (5 bases). Germline V lookup: CDR1 DFQATT, CDR2 SNEGSKA (reference sequence). Trimming cost V 5 bases and J 2 bases, with 5 bases left between them. The CDR3 covers 11 residues. The CDR3 is CSAGLTDTQYF. CDR3 DNA: TGCAGTGCTGGACTCACAGATACGCAGTATTTT.

This clonotype has just a few counts. The chain joins TRBV29-1 to TRBJ2-7; D gene ambiguous. The CDR3 contains 13 residues. Germline V gene sequence: CDR1 SQVTM, CDR2 ANQGSEA. Trimming pared 4 bases from V and 0 bases from J, leaving 10 bases between. The CDR3 protein is CSVVPGASYEQYF. CDR3 nucleotides: TGCAGCGTTGTCCCAGGAGCCTCCTACGAGCAGTACTTC.

The chain uses TRBV15 and TRBJ2-3; D may correspond to TRBD1 or TRBD2 (6 bases each). The CDR3 contains 15 residues. The germline gives CDR1 LNHNV, CDR2 YYDKDF (reference sequence). Trimming removed 4 bases at V and 5 bases at J, with 16 bases between. The CDR3 DNA is TGTGCCACCAGCACTGCTTCGGGGGCTGAAGATACGCAGTATTTT. It yields the protein CATSTASGAEDTQYF.

The chain has TRBV6-5 and TRBJ1-3, with 8 bases fitting TRBD1. After removal of 0 bases from V and 0 bases from J, the junction contained 10 bases not matched to a gene. Germline CDR1 is MNHEY and CDR2 is SVGAGI. The CDR3 has 19 amino acids. The CDR3 sequence: CASSYSQSTGGYSGNTIYF. CDR3 nucleotides: TGTGCCAGCAGTTACTCACAGTCCACAGGGGGTTACTCTGGAAACACCATATATTTT.

This chain joins TRBV11-1 and TRBJ1-2; D is possibly TRBD1 (6 bases). The germline V gene has CDR1 SGHAT and CDR2 FQDESV (reference sequence). The CDR3 has 13 amino acids. Trimming took 3 bases from V and 4 from J, leaving 9 bases between them. CDR3 region: CASSFPGAYGYTF. For the CDR3, the DNA is TGTGCCAGCAGCTTTCCAGGGGCCTATGGCTACACCTTC.

A word on this clonotype: A much larger clone sits a single nucleotide away, making a read error possible. The chain links TRBV5-1 to TRBJ2-7; TRBD1 matches 10 bases. Germline CDR1 reads SGHRS; CDR2 reads YFSETQ. The CDR3 has 15 amino acids. After removal of 4 bases from V and 2 bases from J, the junction contained 6 bases not matched to a gene. The CDR3, as DNA: TGCGCCAGCAGCCCAAGACAGGGGGCGACCTACGAGCAGTACTTC. It translates to CASSPRQGATYEQYF.

The J gene is TRBJ1-5, the V gene TRBV20-1, with D tentatively TRBD1 (6 bases). V gave up 5 bases and J gave up 7 bases, with 24 bases separating them. The CDR3 consists of 16 residues. Germline values: CDR1 DFQATT, CDR2 SNEGSKA (reference sequence). In nucleotides, the CDR3 is TGCAGTGCTTTATACCCCGGGACATCCCTGGGGCAGCCCCAGCATTTT. The encoded protein is CSALYPGTSLGQPQHF.

The chain carries TRBV20-1 and TRBJ2-2, with 12 bases matching TRBD2. With V trimmed by 6 bases and J by 5 bases, 7 bases remained unmatched. Germline V gene sequence: CDR1 DFQATT, CDR2 SNEGSKA (reference sequence). This CDR3 has 15 residues. Here the CDR3 DNA reads TGCAGTGCAACGGGACTAGCGGGTGAAACCGGGGAGCTGTTTTTT. Protein: CSATGLAGETGELFF.

This clonotype was seen a few times. The V gene is TRBV5-1, the J gene TRBJ2-5; D is unresolved. Trimming took off 1 base at V and 1 base at J, with 8 bases between the two ends. The CDR3 covers 14 residues. Germline V lookup: CDR1 SGHRS, CDR2 YFSETQ. The CDR3 DNA is TGCGCCAGCAGCTTGAGTCGGACCCAAGAGACCCAGTACTTC. It is translated as CASSLSRTQETQYF.

V is TRBV4-2 and J is TRBJ2-5, with 8 positions matching TRBD1. Germline assignment: CDR1 LGHNA and CDR2 YNFKEQ. CDR3 length: 17 residues. Trimming took 1 base from V and 5 from J; bases not matched to a gene: 12. The CDR3 DNA follows: TGTGCCAGCAGCCAAGTGTCTTCCGGACAGGGTAGGGAGACCCAGTACTTC. Residues: CASSQVSSGQGRETQYF.

The chain is built from TRBV7-8 and TRBJ2-5; D gene uncertain. V was shortened by 1 base and J by 7 bases, with 7 bases between the two germline ends. Germline CDR1 is SGHVS and CDR2 is FQNEAQ. The CDR3 totals 12 residues. CDR3 sequence: CASSLVIVTQYF. The CDR3 bases are TGTGCCAGCAGCTTAGTAATAGTGACCCAGTACTTC.

Of note for this clonotype: Compared with germline, one end of the junction differs, possibly owing to a read error. The genes are TRBV20-1 and TRBJ2-5, with D possibly being TRBD1 or TRBD2 (6 bases each). In germline, CDR1 is DFQATT, CDR2 SNEGSKA (reference sequence). This CDR3 is 16 amino acids long. The CDR3 nucleotides are TGCAGTGCTAGCAAGACAGGCTCTGGGGGGTCAGAGGCCCAGTACTTC. It translates to CSASKTGSGGSEAQYF.

The chain is built from TRBV12-3 or TRBV12-4 and TRBJ1-1; D possibly corresponds to TRBD1 (5 bases). This CDR3 comprises 16 residues. V dropped 1 base and J dropped 5 bases, with 17 bases sitting between them. As DNA, the CDR3 is TGTGCCAGCAGTTTAGACCATTGGGACCGAAGAACTGAAGCTTTCTTT. Its translation: CASSLDHWDRRTEAFF.

The chain uses TRBV20-1 and TRBJ1-1; possible D gene TRBD1, 6 bases. CDR3 size: 14 residues. V dropped 4 bases and J dropped 2 bases, with 14 bases sitting between them. The germline V gene encodes CDR1 DFQATT and CDR2 SNEGSKA (reference sequence). The DNA for the CDR3 is TGCAGTGCTATGCGACCCAGGGGCAACACTGAAGCTTTCTTT. This sequence encodes CSAMRPRGNTEAFF.

CDR3 loop: CASTQGRGSGANVLTF. The CDR3 coding sequence is TGCGCCAGCACCCAGGGGCGAGGTTCTGGGGCCAACGTCCTGACTTTC. This chain uses TRBV5-1 with TRBJ2-6, with D possibly matching TRBD1 (6 bases). This CDR3 contains 16 residues. Between the trimmed V and J ends, which lost 6 bases and 1 base, there was a span of 14 bases. Germline V gene data show CDR1 as SGHRS and CDR2 as YFSETQ.

This clonotype came up a few times. The chain joins TRBV4-1 to TRBJ2-1; tentatively, D is TRBD2 (5 bases). In germline, CDR1 is MGHRA, CDR2 YSYEKL. V was trimmed by 3 bases and J by 4 bases, leaving 22 bases between them. The CDR3 is made up of 18 amino acids. This chain's CDR3 is CASSHLLGAGRSYNEQFF. The CDR3 nucleotides read TGCGCCAGCAGCCACCTACTGGGCGCGGGCCGAAGTTACAATGAGCAGTTCTTC.

A few counts support this clonotype. V and J are TRBV5-1 and TRBJ2-7; either TRBD1 or TRBD2 may supply D (6 bases each). The germline CDR1 and CDR2 sequences are SGHRS and YFSETQ. The length of the CDR3 is 16 residues. The V end was cut by 4 bases, the J end by 2 bases, with 19 bases between. The chain's CDR3 is CASSGGPGVTPYEQYF. The CDR3 DNA reads TGCGCCAGCAGCGGGGGGCCGGGCGTAACTCCCTACGAGCAGTACTTC.

The rearrangement links TRBV28 to TRBJ2-5, with D hard to call. Per the germline V gene, CDR1 is MDHEN and CDR2 is SYDVKM. The length of the CDR3 is 11 residues. Trimming shortened V by 4 bases and J by 9 bases, and 9 bases separated the two germline ends. The DNA of the CDR3 is TGTGCCAGCAGTTCCCCCTCCGCCCAGTACTTC. Its translation is CASSSPSAQYF. Complete variable domain (other parts from reference TRBV28 and TRBJ2-5): DVKVTQSSRYLVKRTGEKVFLECVQDMDHENMFWYRQDPGLGLRLIYFSYDVKMKEKGDIPEGYSVSREKKERFSLILESASTNQTSMYLCASSSPSAQYFGPGTRLLVL.

V gene TRBV20-1 combines with J gene TRBJ2-5, with unresolved D. Trimming shortened V by 2 bases and J by 3 bases, and 7 bases separated the two germline ends. The CDR3 spans 12 residues. Germline V gene data show CDR1 as DFQATT and CDR2 as SNEGSKA (reference sequence). The DNA for the CDR3 is TGCAGTGCTAGACTAGAGGAAGAGACCCAGTACTTC. Its protein product is CSARLEEETQYF.

The genes are TRBV6-2 or TRBV6-3 and TRBJ2-1; D is possibly TRBD2 (6 bases). V lost 6 bases to trimming and J lost 5 bases, with 17 bases between them. The CDR3 runs 15 residues. Per the germline V gene, CDR1 is MNHEY and CDR2 is SVGEGT. CDR3 DNA sequence: TGTGCCAGCAGCCCTCACCTCGGGGGTGACAATGAGCAGTTCTTC. Its translation: CASSPHLGGDNEQFF.

The chain has TRBV3-1 and TRBJ2-2; tentatively, D is TRBD1 (5 bases). V lost 2 bases and J lost 2, with 9 bases in between. CDR1 and CDR2 from the germline V gene are LGHDT and YNNKEL (reference sequence). The CDR3 covers 15 residues. The CDR3 DNA sequence: TGTGCCAGCAGCCAATCAACAGGAAACACCGGGGAGCTGTTTTTT. Its protein product is CASSQSTGNTGELFF.

The rearrangement links TRBV9 to TRBJ2-5, with D unclear. V lost 0 bases and J lost 5, with 11 bases in between. The CDR3 length is 14 residues. Germline V gene lookup returns CDR1 SGDLS and CDR2 YYNGEE. The CDR3 nucleotides are TGTGCCAGCAGCGTAGCTGTAGTTCTCGAGACCCAGTACTTC. It encodes CASSVAVVLETQYF.

The chain uses TRBV20-1 and TRBJ2-3; D is tentatively TRBD1 or TRBD2 (6 bases each). CDR1 DFQATT and CDR2 SNEGSKA come from the germline V gene (reference sequence). Trimming pared 6 bases from V and 0 bases from J, leaving 16 bases between. The CDR3 is made up of 15 amino acids. Written as DNA, the CDR3 is TGCAGTGCACCTGCCTGGGGGGCGAGCACAGATACGCAGTATTTT. It translates to CSAPAWGASTDTQYF.

Here the CDR3 DNA reads TGCAGTGCCAACACGGACAGGCCCTATGGCTACACCTTC. This gives the protein CSANTDRPYGYTF. V usage is TRBV20-1 and J usage is TRBJ1-2; 7 bases line up with TRBD1. Germline CDR1 DFQATT, CDR2 SNEGSKA (reference sequence). The CDR3 loop spans 13 amino acids. After removal of 6 bases from V and 4 bases from J, the junction contained 8 bases not matched to a gene.

This clonotype has only a few counts. The CDR3: CSAQELRLYEQYF. The DNA of the CDR3 is TGCAGTGCTCAAGAGTTAAGGCTCTACGAGCAGTACTTC. The chain has TRBV20-1 and TRBJ2-7; no clear D. CDR3 length equals 13 residues. Deletions cut 5 bases from V and 3 bases from J, with 14 bases between. Looked up from germline, CDR1 is DFQATT and CDR2 is SNEGSKA (reference sequence).

This clonotype was found a few times. This sequence joins TRBV24-1 and TRBJ2-5; D is unclear. Germline lookup yields CDR1 KGHDR and CDR2 SFDVKD. Deletions cut 0 bases from V and 4 bases from J, with 5 bases between. This CDR3 region has 13 residues. The CDR3: CATSDLRRETQYF. For the CDR3, the DNA is TGTGCCACCAGTGATTTGAGACGAGAGACCCAGTACTTC.